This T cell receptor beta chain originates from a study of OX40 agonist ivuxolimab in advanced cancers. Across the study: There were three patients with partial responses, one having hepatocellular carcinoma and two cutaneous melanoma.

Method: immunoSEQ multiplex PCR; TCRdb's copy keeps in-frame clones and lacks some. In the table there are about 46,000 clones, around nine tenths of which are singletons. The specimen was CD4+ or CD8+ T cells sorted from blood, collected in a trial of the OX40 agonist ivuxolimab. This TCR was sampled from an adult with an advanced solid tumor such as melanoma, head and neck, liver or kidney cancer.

The CDR3 DNA reads TGCAGCGTTGATGGAGATGACAGGGCTAACTATGGCTACACCTTC. It specifies CSVDGDDRANYGYTF. The rearrangement links TRBV29-1 to TRBJ1-2; 7 bases fit TRBD1. Germline loops: CDR1 SQVTM, CDR2 ANQGSEA. This CDR3 is built from 15 residues. The J segment lost 0 bases and the V segment lost 3 bases, leaving 7 bases of the junction unmatched.